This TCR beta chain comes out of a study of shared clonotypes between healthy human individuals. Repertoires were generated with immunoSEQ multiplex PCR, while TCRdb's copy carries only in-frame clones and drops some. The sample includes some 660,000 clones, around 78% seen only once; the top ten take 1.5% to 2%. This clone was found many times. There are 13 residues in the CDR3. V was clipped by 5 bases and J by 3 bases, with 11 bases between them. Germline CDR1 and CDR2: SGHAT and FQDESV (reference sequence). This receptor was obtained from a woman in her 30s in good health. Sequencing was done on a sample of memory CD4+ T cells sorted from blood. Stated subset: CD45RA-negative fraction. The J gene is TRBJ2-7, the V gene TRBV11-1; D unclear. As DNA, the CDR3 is TGTGCCAGCAGCCCTGGACGGAACTACGAGCAGTACTTC. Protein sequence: CASSPGRNYEQYF.